This T cell receptor (beta chain) was obtained from a study of blood T cell repertoires in COVID-19 (dated by TCRdb to 2020 to 2021). At the level of the whole study: The collaborator samples originated in the United States, Italy and Spain and spanned the acute and convalescent phases of COVID-19. Where HLA class I and class II types were available, the types were taken from metadata supplied by the sample provider, not from assay-based typing. The material from the prospective study consisted of cDNA or gDNA derived from T cells, B-cell-depleted T cells, or PBMCs. The dataset comprised deeply sampled blood TCRbeta repertoires from subjects exposed to, actively infected with, or recovered from COVID-19. The sample metadata nearly always contained a de-identified subject ID, COVID-19 status, age in years and sex. The samples were drawn from two sources: the first 160 participants of the ongoing ImmuneRACE study, and approximately 1,300 subjects contributed by 6 global collaborators. The repertoires were made available in a free public database intended to serve as a resource for research on the immune response to SARS-CoV-2.

General study outcomes and caveats: The quantity of clinical and demographic metadata differed by source and by participant and was supplied without curation.

The immunoSEQ Assay, a bias-controlled multiplex PCR, was used to amplify TCRbeta CDR3 regions from genomic DNA. Per the authors' processing: The number of nucleated cells in each sample was estimated from the amplification of reference gene primers within the assay. To quantify the absolute abundance of each unique TCRbeta CDR3 rearrangement, sequence reads were collapsed and filtered. For each sample, productive Simpson clonality was calculated as the square root of Simpson's diversity index across productive rearrangements. TCRdb carries this immuneACCESS record with in-frame sequences only. Its versions omit some clonotypes, under half of them owing to an unresolved V gene in the studies checked, with the rest unexplained. V and J calls plus clone size are reproduced from that table; the DNA served to infer D and trimming. In all, the sample holds 250,000 to 350,000 clones, and 88% of those were seen once. Over 8% of the sample is held by the ten biggest clonotypes.

This clone was picked up a small number of times. The clone's antigen remains unknown. No qualities accompany the bases; no much larger clone lies one base away. Each collaborating institution followed its own protocols to collect whole blood in K2EDTA tubes. Collaborator samples were shipped for TCRbeta analysis as frozen whole blood, isolated PBMCs, or DNA extracted from either sample type. The material sequenced was peripheral blood. The TCR was taken from a man younger than 30 with active or convalescent COVID-19.

The bases read TGTGCCAGCAGCCAAGGGGGGCGGGTTATCTATGGCTACACCTTC. This translates into CASSQGGRVIYGYTF. The chain was built from TRBV3-1 (or the pseudogene TRBV3-2) and TRBJ1-2, and TRBD1 may be the D gene, going by 6 matching bases. CDR3 length: 15 amino acids, cysteine to phenylalanine. The sequence is cut down to CDR3 DNA, 45 bases in frame from base 1. V drops 1 base and J drops 4 bases, leaving 13 bases in between. CDR1 and CDR2 (LGHDT, YNNKEL) derive from the germline V gene (reference sequence).